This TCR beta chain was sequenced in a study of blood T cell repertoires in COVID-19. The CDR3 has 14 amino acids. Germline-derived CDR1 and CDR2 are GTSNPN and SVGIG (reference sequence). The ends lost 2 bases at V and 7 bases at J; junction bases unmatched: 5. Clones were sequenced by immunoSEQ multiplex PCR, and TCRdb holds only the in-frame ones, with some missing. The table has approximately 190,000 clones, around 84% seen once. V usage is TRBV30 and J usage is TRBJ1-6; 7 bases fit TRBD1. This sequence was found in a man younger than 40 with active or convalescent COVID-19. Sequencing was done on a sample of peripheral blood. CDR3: CAWSPGQSNSPLHF. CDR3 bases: TGTGCCTGGAGTCCGGGACAGAGCAATTCACCCCTCCACTTT. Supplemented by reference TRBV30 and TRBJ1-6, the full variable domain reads SQTIHQWPATLVQPVGSPLSLECTVEGTSNPNLYWYRQAAGRGLQLLFYSVGIGQISSEVPQNLSASRPQDRQFILSSKKLLLSDSGFYLCAWSPGQSNSPLHFGNGTRLTVT.